Listed below are T cell receptor beta chains from one sample, sequenced in a study of beta chain features in type 1 diabetes. Sequenced by immunoSEQ multiplex PCR; TCRdb stores in-frame clones only, minus some. The sample holds under 350,000 clones; around 15% are singletons and the top ten take 0.017%. Sequencing used naive CD4+ T cells from blood. The receptors were sampled from a man aged 25 to 40 with type 1 diabetes. The CDR3 runs from the conserved cysteine through the conserved F or W. A D gene is named only where the DNA matches it firmly.

TRBV28	TRBJ1-2	TRBD1	CASTPGQAQYGYTF
TRBV19	TRBJ2-7	TRBD1	CASSGRDRGIEQYF
TRBV25-1	TRBJ2-1	-	CASSEGHRRVNEQFF
TRBV29-1	TRBJ1-5	-	CSVAVQGFNQPQHF
TRBV7-2	TRBJ1-2	-	CASSSSGVDRYGYTF
TRBV7-2	TRBJ2-5	TRBD2	CASSLSSGREETQYF
TRBV27	TRBJ2-7	TRBD2	CASSQPGTSGYEQYF
TRBV10-3	TRBJ2-1	-	CAISGGLARNEQFF
TRBV19	TRBJ2-7	TRBD1	CASTSTGDEQYF
TRBV5-1	TRBJ2-1	-	CASSLRGGAYNEQFF
TRBV28	TRBJ2-7	-	CASTPTVSYEQYF
TRBV2	TRBJ2-1	TRBD2	CASTLGPGGGNHEQFF
TRBV19	TRBJ2-1	-	CASSAANEQFF
TRBV29-1	TRBJ2-3	-	CSTGSGTDTQYF